Shown below are 11 T cell receptor beta chains from a single sample sequenced in a study of radiation and T cells in renal cell carcinoma. Here immunoSEQ multiplex PCR was the method, and the copy in TCRdb shows in-frame clones only, minus some. The repertoire has around 77,000 clones, less than 90% of them found once; the top ten carry about 2.5%. As for time point: blood 4 weeks post-SBRT, at nephrectomy. Treatment in this sample: 15 Gy SBRT to primary tumor, nephrectomy 4 weeks later. The sample here was blood, taken from a patient whose treatment included radiotherapy and nephrectomy. The receptors were sampled from a woman aged 55-69 years with renal cell carcinoma.

This clone has only a few counts. The chain couples TRBV18 to TRBJ2-7; D not resolved. Per the germline V gene, CDR1 is KGHSH and CDR2 is LQKENI. This CDR3 spans 16 amino acids. V was cut by 6 bases and J by 0 bases, with 18 bases left in between. As DNA, the CDR3 is TGTGCCAGCTCCCCATCCTTTTCAGGAAGCTCCTACGAGCAGTACTTC. Protein product: CASSPSFSGSSYEQYF.

The genes are TRBV18 and TRBJ1-5; 7 bases map to TRBD1. The V and J ends lost 4 bases and 6 bases, in that order; junction bases with no gene match: 6. Germline lookup yields CDR1 KGHSH and CDR2 LQKENI. This CDR3 spans 14 amino acids. The CDR3 is CASSLQGGGQPQHF. The DNA for the CDR3 is TGTGCCAGCTCACTTCAGGGGGGAGGTCAGCCCCAGCATTTT.

The chain joins TRBV7-2 to TRBJ2-7; D remains unclear. This CDR3 contains 14 residues. Germline CDR1 reads SGHTA; CDR2 reads FQGNSA. With 1 base removed from V and 4 bases from J, the gap between germline ends came to 11 bases. CDR3 residues: CASSLGIVGYEQYF. CDR3 in DNA: TGTGCCAGCAGCTTAGGGATTGTGGGGTACGAGCAGTACTTC. The full variable domain, with the rest looked up from reference TRBV7-2 and TRBJ2-7, is GAGVSQSPSNKVTEKGKDVELRCDPISGHTALYWYRQSLGQGLEFLIYFQGNSAPDKSGLPSDRFSAERTGGSVSTLTIQRTQQEDSAVYLCASSLGIVGYEQYFGPGTRLTVT.

J is TRBJ1-1 and V is TRBV7-2; tentatively, D is TRBD1 (6 bases). The germline V gene encodes CDR1 SGHTA and CDR2 FQGNSA. Trimming cost V 6 bases and J 1 base, with 12 bases left between them. This CDR3 is built from 14 residues. CDR3 in DNA: TGTGCCAGCAGTCCGTGGGACACGAACACTGAAGCTTTCTTT. It codes for CASSPWDTNTEAFF.

The rearrangement links TRBV28 to TRBJ1-5; D gene ambiguous. CDR1 and CDR2 (germline): MDHEN, SYDVKM. This CDR3 is built from 14 residues. The ends were cut back, 3 bases at V and 9 bases at J, with 15 bases in the middle. CDR3 in DNA: TGTGCCAGCAGTTTTCAGGAGGGCGCGAGGCCCCAGCATTTT. It is translated as CASSFQEGARPQHF.

This clone occurred once. V usage is TRBV19 and J usage is TRBJ1-5; 9 bases are a match to TRBD1. The CDR3 consists of 16 residues. After removal of 10 bases from V and 9 bases from J, the junction contained 19 bases not matched to a gene. Germline V CDR1 and CDR2: LNHDA, SQIVND (reference sequence). Here the CDR3 reads CATSFSGTGLTRPQHF. The CDR3 DNA is TGTGCCACCTCATTTTCCGGGACAGGGCTCACGAGGCCCCAGCATTTT.

The chain carries TRBV5-1 and TRBJ1-4; D is undetermined. The CDR3 covers 11 residues. CDR1 SGHRS and CDR2 YFSETQ come from the germline V gene. The V end was cut by 2 bases, the J end by 5 bases, with 1 base between. For the CDR3, the DNA is TGCGCCAGCAGCTTAAATGAAAAACTGTTTTTT. Protein product: CASSLNEKLFF. Looking up the rest from reference TRBV5-1 and TRBJ1-4 gives the full variable domain: KAGVTQTPRYLIKTRGQQVTLSCSPISGHRSVSWYQQTPGQGLQFLFEYFSETQRNKGNFPGRFSGRQFSNSRSEMNVSTLELGDSALYLCASSLNEKLFFGSGTQLSVL.

The rearrangement links TRBV7-6 to TRBJ1-5; D gene unclear. V dropped 0 bases and J dropped 6 bases, with 9 bases sitting between them. The CDR3 runs to 14 residues. Germline values: CDR1 SGHVS, CDR2 FNYEAQ. The CDR3 nucleotides are TGTGCCAGCAGCTTAGCACTGGGGAGTCAGCCCCAGCATTTT. This translates into CASSLALGSQPQHF.

The chain is built from TRBV6-6 and TRBJ2-1, with 9 positions matching TRBD2. The V segment lost 2 bases and the J segment 6 bases; nucleotides outside the gene matches: 5. Germline V gene data show CDR1 as MNHNY and CDR2 as SVGAGI (reference sequence). CDR3 size: 15 residues. The CDR3 reads CASSYGLAGTNEQFF. CDR3 nucleotide sequence: TGTGCCAGCAGTTACGGCCTAGCGGGGACCAATGAGCAGTTCTTC.

The genes are TRBV9 and TRBJ2-3; TRBD1 is a possible D gene (6 bases). V lost 3 bases and J 2 bases, leaving 13 bases between the germline ends. Germline values: CDR1 SGDLS, CDR2 YYNGEE. The CDR3 length is 15 residues. The CDR3 sequence: CASSEQGFSTDTQYF. In DNA, the CDR3 is TGTGCCAGCAGCGAACAGGGATTCTCCACAGATACGCAGTATTTT.

The V and J genes are TRBV14 and TRBJ2-7; 9 nucleotides agree with TRBD2. There are 15 residues in the CDR3. The junction had 8 bases not matched to a gene; V was cut back by 5 bases and J by 3 bases. Germline V CDR1 and CDR2: SGHDN, FVKESK. The CDR3 nucleotides are TGTGCCAGCAGCACCCGTAGCGGGAGTGGCTACGAGCAGTACTTC. Encoded protein: CASSTRSGSGYEQYF.